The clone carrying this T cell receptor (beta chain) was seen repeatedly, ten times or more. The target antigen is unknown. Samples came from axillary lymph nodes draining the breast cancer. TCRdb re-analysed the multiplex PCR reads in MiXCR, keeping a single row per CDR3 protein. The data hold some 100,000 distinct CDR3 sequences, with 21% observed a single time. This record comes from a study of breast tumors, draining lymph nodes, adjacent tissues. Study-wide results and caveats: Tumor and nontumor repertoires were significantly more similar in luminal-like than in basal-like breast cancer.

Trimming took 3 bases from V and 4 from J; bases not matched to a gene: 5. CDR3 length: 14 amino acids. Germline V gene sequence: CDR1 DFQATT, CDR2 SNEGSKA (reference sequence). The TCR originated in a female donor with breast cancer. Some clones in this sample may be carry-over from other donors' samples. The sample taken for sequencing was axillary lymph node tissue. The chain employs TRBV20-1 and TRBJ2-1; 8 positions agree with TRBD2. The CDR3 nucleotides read TGCAGTGCTAGTGCCCTAGCGGGTTACAATGAGCAGTTCTTC. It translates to CSASALAGYNEQFF.